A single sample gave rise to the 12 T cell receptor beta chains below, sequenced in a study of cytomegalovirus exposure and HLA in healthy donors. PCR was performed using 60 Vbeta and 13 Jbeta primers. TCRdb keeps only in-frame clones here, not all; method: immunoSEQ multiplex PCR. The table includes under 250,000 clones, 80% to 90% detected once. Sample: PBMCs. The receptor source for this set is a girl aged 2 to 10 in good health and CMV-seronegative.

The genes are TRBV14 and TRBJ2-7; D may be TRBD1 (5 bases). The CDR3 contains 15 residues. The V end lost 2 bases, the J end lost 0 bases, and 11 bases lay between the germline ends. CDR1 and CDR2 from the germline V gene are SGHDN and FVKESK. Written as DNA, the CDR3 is TGTGCCAGCAGCCAACAACGGACACCCTCCTACGAGCAGTACTTC. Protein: CASSQQRTPSYEQYF.

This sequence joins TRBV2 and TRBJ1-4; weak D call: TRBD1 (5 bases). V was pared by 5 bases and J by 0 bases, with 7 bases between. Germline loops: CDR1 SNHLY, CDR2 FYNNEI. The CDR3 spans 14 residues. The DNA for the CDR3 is TGTGCCAGCAGTCAGGGTACAACTAATGAAAAACTGTTTTTT. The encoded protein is CASSQGTTNEKLFF.

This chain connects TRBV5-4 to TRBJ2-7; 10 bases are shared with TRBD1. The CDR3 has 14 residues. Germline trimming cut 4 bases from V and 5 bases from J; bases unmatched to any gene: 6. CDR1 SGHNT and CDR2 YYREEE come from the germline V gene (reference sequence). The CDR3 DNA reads TGTGCCAGCAGCCCATGGGACAGGGGAAACGAGCAGTACTTC. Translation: CASSPWDRGNEQYF.

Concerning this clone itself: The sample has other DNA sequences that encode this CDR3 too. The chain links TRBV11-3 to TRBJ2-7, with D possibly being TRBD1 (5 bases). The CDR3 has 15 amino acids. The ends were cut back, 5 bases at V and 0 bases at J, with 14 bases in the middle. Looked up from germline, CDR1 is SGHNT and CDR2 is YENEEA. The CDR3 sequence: CASSKKGHYSYEQYF. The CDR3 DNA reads TGTGCCAGCAGCAAAAAGGGGCATTACTCCTACGAGCAGTACTTC.

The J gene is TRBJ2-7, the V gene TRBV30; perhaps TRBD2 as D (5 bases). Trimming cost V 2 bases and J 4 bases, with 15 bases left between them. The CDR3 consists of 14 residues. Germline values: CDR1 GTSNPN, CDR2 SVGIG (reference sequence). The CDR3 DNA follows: TGTGCCTGGAGTATTTTCCCAGCGGCATACGAGCAGTACTTC. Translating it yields CAWSIFPAAYEQYF.

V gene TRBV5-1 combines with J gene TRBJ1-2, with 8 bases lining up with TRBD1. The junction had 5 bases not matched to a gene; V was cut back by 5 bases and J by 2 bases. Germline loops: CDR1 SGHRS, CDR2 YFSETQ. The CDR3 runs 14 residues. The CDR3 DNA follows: TGCGCCAGCAGGCCCGGACAGGGAAACTATGGCTACACCTTC. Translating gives CASRPGQGNYGYTF.

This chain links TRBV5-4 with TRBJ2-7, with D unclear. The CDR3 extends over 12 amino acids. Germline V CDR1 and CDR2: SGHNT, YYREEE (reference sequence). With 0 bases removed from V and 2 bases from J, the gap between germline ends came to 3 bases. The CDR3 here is CASSLVTYEQYF. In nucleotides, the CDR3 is TGTGCCAGCAGCTTGGTCACCTACGAGCAGTACTTC.

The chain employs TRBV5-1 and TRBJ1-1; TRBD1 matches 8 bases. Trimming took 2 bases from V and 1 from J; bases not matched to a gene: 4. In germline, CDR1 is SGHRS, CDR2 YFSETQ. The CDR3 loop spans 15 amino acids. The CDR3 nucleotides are TGCGCCAGCAGCTTAAACAGGGGGAAGAACACTGAAGCTTTCTTT. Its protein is CASSLNRGKNTEAFF.

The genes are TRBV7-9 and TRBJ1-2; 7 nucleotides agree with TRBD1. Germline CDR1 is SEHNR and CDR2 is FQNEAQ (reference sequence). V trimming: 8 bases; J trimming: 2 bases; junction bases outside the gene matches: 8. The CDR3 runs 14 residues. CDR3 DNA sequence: TGTGCCAGCTCTTCGACAGGGACCAACTATGGCTACACCTTC. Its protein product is CASSSTGTNYGYTF.

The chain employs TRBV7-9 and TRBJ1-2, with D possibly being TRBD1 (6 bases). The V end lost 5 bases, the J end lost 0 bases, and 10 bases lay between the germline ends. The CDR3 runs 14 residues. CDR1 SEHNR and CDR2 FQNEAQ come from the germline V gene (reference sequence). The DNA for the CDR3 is TGTGCCAGCAGCGTACGACAGGCTAACTATGGCTACACCTTC. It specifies CASSVRQANYGYTF.

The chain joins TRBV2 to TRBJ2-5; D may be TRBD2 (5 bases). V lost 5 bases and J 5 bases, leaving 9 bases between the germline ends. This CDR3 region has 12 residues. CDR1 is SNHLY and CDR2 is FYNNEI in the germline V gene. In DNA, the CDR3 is TGTGCCAGCAGTCTAGCTGTTGAGACCCAGTACTTC. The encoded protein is CASSLAVETQYF. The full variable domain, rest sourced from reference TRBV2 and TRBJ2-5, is EPEVTQTPSHQVTQMGQEVILRCVPISNHLYFYWYRQILGQKVEFLVSFYNNEISEKSEIFDDQFSVERPDGSNFTLKIRSTKLEDSAMYFCASSLAVETQYFGPGTRLLVL.

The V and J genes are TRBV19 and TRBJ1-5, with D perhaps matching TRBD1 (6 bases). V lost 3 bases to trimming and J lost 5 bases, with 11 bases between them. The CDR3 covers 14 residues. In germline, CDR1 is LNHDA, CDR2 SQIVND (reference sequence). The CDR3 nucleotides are TGTGCCAGTAGTATTACAGGGAAGGATCAGCCCCAGCATTTT. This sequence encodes CASSITGKDQPQHF.